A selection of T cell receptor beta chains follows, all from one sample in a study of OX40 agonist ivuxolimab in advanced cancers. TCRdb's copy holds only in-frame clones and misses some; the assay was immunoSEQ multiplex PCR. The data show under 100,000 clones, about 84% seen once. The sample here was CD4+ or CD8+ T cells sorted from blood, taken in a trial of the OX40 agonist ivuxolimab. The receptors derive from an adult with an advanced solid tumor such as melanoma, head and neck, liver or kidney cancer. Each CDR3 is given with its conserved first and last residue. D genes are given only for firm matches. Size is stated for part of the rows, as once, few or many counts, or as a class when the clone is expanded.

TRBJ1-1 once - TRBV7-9 TGTGCCAGCAGCTTAGGGGGAGGGATGAACACTGAAGCTTTCTTT CASSLGGGMNTEAFF
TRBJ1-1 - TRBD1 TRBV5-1 TGCGCCAGCAGCCCGACAGGGGTAGACACTGAAGCTTTCTTT CASSPTGVDTEAFF
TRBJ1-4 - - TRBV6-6 TGTGCCAGCAGTGGCCAAGGAGGGGGGGGTGAAAAACTGTTTTTT CASSGQGGGGEKLFF
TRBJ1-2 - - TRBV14 TGTGCCAGCAGCCAAGATCAGGGATGGGGTGGCTACACCTTC CASSQDQGWGGYTF
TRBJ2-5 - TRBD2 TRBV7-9 TGTGCCAGCAGCTTAACTCTAGCGGGACTGTACCAAGAGACCCAGTACTTC CASSLTLAGLYQETQYF
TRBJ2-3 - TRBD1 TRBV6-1 TGTGCCAGCAGTCAACAGGGGGTTAGCACAGATACGCAGTATTTT CASSQQGVSTDTQYF
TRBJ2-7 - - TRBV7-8 TGTGCCAGCAGCTTAGCCGGGCTGGGAGAGCAGTACTTC CASSLAGLGEQYF
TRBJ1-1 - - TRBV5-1 TGCGCCAGCAGCTTGGACAGGAACACTGAAGCTTTCTTT CASSLDRNTEAFF
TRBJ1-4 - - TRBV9 TGTGCCAGCAGCCCCACCACTCCCGACATAGGGGAAGAAAAACTGTTTTTT CASSPTTPDIGEEKLFF
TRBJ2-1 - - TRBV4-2 TGTGCCAGCAGCCAGGAAGGAGGGGGACCCTACAATGAGCAGTTCTTC CASSQEGGGPYNEQFF
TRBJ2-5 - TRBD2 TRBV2 TGTGCCCCCGGACTAGCGGGAGAAGAGACCCAGTACTTC CAPGLAGEETQYF
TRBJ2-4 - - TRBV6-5 TGTGCCAGCAGTTACAGTTGGGACAACATTCAGTACTTC CASSYSWDNIQYF
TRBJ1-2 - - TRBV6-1 TGTGCCAGCAGCGACCGGGGAGACTATGGCTACACCTTC CASSDRGDYGYTF
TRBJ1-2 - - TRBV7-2 TGTGCCAGCAGCTTAGTAGCGCCCGGGGATGGCTACACCTTC CASSLVAPGDGYTF
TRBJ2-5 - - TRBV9 TGTGCCAGCAGCGTAGGGGACCGCCAAGAGACCCAGTACTTC CASSVGDRQETQYF
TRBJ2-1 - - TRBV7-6 TGTGCCAGCAGCTTCATCCATGAGCAGTTCTTC CASSFIHEQFF
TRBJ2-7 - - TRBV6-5 TGTGCCAGCAGCTCTATAGCGCGTACGTCCTACGAGCAGTACTTC CASSSIARTSYEQYF
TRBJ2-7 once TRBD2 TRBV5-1 TGCGCCAGCAGCTTGATCCCCCTTCAGACTAGCGCTTCCTACGAGCAGTACTTC CASSLIPLQTSASYEQYF
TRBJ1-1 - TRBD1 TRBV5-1 TGCGCCAGCAGCTTGGTTCAGGGGGCACTGGCTAACACTGAAGCTTTCTTT CASSLVQGALANTEAFF
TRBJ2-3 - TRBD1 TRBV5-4 TGTGCCAGCAGCTTGGGGGTACAGGGGCCAGATACGCAGTATTTT CASSLGVQGPDTQYF
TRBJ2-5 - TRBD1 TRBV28 TGTGCCAGCAGTTTATCAGACAGGGTGGTGAAAGAGACCCAGTACTTC CASSLSDRVVKETQYF
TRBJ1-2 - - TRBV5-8 TGTGCCAGCAGTCCGGACGGAAACTATGGCTACACCTTC CASSPDGNYGYTF
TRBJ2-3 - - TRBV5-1 TGCGCCAGCAGCTTGAGACAGGGAGGAGATACGCAGTATTTT CASSLRQGGDTQYF
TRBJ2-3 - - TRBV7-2 TGTGCCAGCAGCCGGCTACTAGCAAACGCGGCAGATACGCAGTATTTT CASSRLLANAADTQYF
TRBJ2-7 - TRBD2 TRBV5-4 TGTGCCAGCAGCCTCCTCCCAATACTAAGCGGGGACTCCTACGAGCAGTACTTC CASSLLPILSGDSYEQYF
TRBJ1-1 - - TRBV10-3 TGTGCCATCAGTGGGAACAGGGTTAACACTGAAGCTTTCTTT CAISGNRVNTEAFF